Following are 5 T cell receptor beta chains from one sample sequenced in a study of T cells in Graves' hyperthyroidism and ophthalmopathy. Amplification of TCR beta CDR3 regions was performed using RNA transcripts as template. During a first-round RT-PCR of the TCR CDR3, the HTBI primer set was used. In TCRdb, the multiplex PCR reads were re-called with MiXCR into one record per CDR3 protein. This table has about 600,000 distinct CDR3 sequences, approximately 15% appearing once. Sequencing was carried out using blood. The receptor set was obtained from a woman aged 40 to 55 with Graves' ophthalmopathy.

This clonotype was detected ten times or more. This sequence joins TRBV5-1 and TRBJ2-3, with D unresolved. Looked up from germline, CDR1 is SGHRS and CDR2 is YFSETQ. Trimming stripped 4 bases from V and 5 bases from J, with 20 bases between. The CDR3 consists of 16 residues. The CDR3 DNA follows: TGCGCCAGCAGCCCCGGAATGCAAGGGCCGGGAGATACGCAGTATTTT. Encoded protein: CASSPGMQGPGDTQYF.

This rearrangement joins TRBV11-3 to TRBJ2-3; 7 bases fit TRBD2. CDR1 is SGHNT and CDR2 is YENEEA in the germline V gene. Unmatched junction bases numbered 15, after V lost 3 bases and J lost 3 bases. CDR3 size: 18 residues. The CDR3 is CASSFRRSAGERTDTQYF. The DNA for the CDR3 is TGTGCCAGCAGCTTCCGTCGGTCGGCGGGAGAACGTACAGATACGCAGTATTTT.

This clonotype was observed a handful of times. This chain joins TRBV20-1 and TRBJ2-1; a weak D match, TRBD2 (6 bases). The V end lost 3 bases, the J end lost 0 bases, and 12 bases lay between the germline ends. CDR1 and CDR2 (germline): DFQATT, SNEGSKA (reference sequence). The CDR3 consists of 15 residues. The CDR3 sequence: CSASTGVLSYNEQFF. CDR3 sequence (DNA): TGCAGTGCTAGTACGGGGGTACTCTCCTACAATGAGCAGTTCTTC.

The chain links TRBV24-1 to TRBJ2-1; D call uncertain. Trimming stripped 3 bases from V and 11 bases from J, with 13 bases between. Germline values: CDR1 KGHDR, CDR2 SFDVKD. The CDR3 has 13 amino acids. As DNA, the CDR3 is TGTGCCACCAGTGATCCTGGTGGGTTACAGCAGTTCTTC. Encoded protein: CATSDPGGLQQFF.

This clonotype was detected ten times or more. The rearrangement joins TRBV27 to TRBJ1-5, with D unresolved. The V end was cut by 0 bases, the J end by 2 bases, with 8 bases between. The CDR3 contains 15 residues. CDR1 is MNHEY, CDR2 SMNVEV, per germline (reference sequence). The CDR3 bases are TGTGCCAGCAGTTTATCAGCTGAGGGCAATCAGCCCCAGCATTTT. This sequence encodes CASSLSAEGNQPQHF.